The clone carrying this T cell receptor (beta chain) was seen a few times. Its specificity is not known. The repertoire was sequenced with immunoSEQ multiplex PCR; TCRdb's copy has only in-frame clones and lacks some. Of tens of thousands of clones detected, more than 70% appear once; the ten largest clones hold roughly 10%. With autoimmune disease history or systemic immunosuppression, patients were excluded. The data stem from a study of OX40 agonist ivuxolimab in advanced cancers. Study-wide points: There was clonal expansion of CD4+ and CD8+ blood T cells by week 6 at 0.1 to 3.0 mg/kg. The average count of expanded clones was higher among CD8+ T cells than among CD4+.

CDR3 length equals 13 residues. CDR1 and CDR2 (germline): SGHTA, FQGTGA. Trimming removed 4 bases from V and 7 bases from J, with 11 bases in between. This sample comprised CD4+ or CD8+ T cells sorted from blood, obtained in a trial of the OX40 agonist ivuxolimab. The V call is TRBV7-3, the J call TRBJ1-5; tentative D call: TRBD1 (5 bases). This TCR was recovered from an adult with an advanced solid tumor such as melanoma, head and neck, liver or kidney cancer. CDR3 bases: TGTGCCAGCAGCTCGTCAGGGAGCCAGCCCCAGCATTTT. It translates to CASSSSGSQPQHF.